In its sample, the clone carrying this T cell receptor (beta chain) was seen a few times. Its specificity is not known. The study ran its PCR with 60 Vbeta and 13 Jbeta primers. Method: immunoSEQ multiplex PCR; TCRdb's copy keeps in-frame clones and lacks some. The table includes some 120,000 clones, about 10% detected once. This sample stems from a study of cytomegalovirus exposure and HLA in healthy donors. Study results and limitations: Reportedly, fewer N-insertions than the 666-donor mean appeared in an Asian-associated ancestry cluster in a later analysis. Most of the TCR beta V segments (in an earlier analysis) were productive either about 87% or about 30% of the time. Most TCR sequences were uncommon, yet certain public TCRs appeared in many donors. Several of the most significant clusters appeared linked to common viral pathogens, based on a later analysis.

The TCR originated in a man aged 25-40 years in good health and CMV-seronegative. The sample consisted of PBMCs.

The CDR3 is CASSLGGAASYNEQFF. The DNA for the CDR3 is TGTGCCAGCAGCTTAGGGGGGGCAGCTTCCTACAATGAGCAGTTCTTC. The chain joins TRBV7-3 to TRBJ2-1, with D tentatively TRBD2 (7 bases). Trimming cost V 2 bases and J 1 base, with 12 bases left between them. CDR3 length: 16 amino acids. Germline CDR1 is SGHTA and CDR2 is FQGTGA.